This TCR beta chain was recovered during a study of STAT3 mutations in large granular lymphocyte leukemia. Overall study: More than 30% of treated T-LGLL patients showed hematologic response to immunosuppression.

Study-wide findings and caveats: Every T-cell large granular lymphocyte leukemia patient had at least one immunodominant TCR beta clonotype. Variable sampling intervals and differing treatment regimens complicated linking therapy response to TCR clonal burden changes.

The V gene's germline CDR1 is SGHRS and CDR2 YFSETQ. V lost 4 bases to trimming and J lost 8 bases; unmatched junction nucleotides: 9. The CDR3 has 14 residues. On this clone: The antigen remains unidentified.

Only in-frame clones appear in the TCRdb table, and some are missing; sequencing was by immunoSEQ multiplex PCR. This sample has tens of thousands of clones, with around 80% found just once. Input material: PBMCs. The chain employs TRBV5-1 and TRBJ2-4, with TRBD2 identical over 7 bases. This clonotype was obtained from a human donor with T large granular lymphocyte leukemia. Some clones in this sample may be carry-over from other donors' samples. In nucleotides, the CDR3 is TGCGCCAGCAGCACTTATGAGGGAGGGGACATTCAGTACTTC. Translation: CASSTYEGGDIQYF. The whole variable domain, remainder taken from reference TRBV5-1 and TRBJ2-4, is KAGVTQTPRYLIKTRGQQVTLSCSPISGHRSVSWYQQTPGQGLQFLFEYFSETQRNKGNFPGRFSGRQFSNSRSEMNVSTLELGDSALYLCASSTYEGGDIQYFGAGTRLSVL.